The sequence of this T cell receptor (beta chain) was determined in a study of naive and memory T cell subsets. Study results and limitations: A few larger clonotypes appeared in naive repertoires, especially CD8, possibly memory cells re-expressing CD45RA. Over 85% of naive TCR sequences appeared only once after error correction, unlike memory subsets.

Germline V gene data show CDR1 as LGHNT and CDR2 as FRNRAP. V was pared by 0 bases and J by 1 base, with 18 bases between. The CDR3 has 18 amino acids. Two oligonucleotides, mixed equimolar, formed the beta constant-region primer covering TRBC1 and TRBC2. The ligated cDNA underwent four PCR rounds using SP2 and nested alpha and beta constant-region primers. TCRdb fed the UMI-ligation and nested PCR reads into MiXCR, producing one record per CDR3 protein. This table has more than 95,000 distinct CDR3 sequences, about 14% appearing once. This clonotype was counted once. Antigen unknown. CD4 T cells were positively selected, then CD8 T cells from the CD4-negative fraction. Cells stained for CD3, CD4, CD8, CD45RA and CD27 were sorted into four subsets.

Specimen: naive CD8+ T cells from blood. The TCR sequence derives from a human donor in good health. The genes are TRBV12-5 and TRBJ1-1; D is possibly TRBD1 (5 bases). CDR3 sequence reads: CASGLVIIETATNTEAFF. The CDR3 DNA sequence: TGTGCTAGTGGTTTGGTAATTATAGAGACAGCGACGAACACTGAAGCTTTCTTT.